The 20 T cell receptor beta chains listed next were all sequenced from one sample in a study of T cell responses to AZD1222 COVID-19 vaccine. Method: immunoSEQ multiplex PCR; TCRdb's copy keeps in-frame clones and lacks some. Of about 110,000 clones in the sample, 81% were seen once. Sequencing used peripheral blood, obtained on day 0 of AZD1222 vaccination. The receptors shown here come from an adult in good health.

The sample holds a few counts of this clone. The chain couples TRBV19 to TRBJ2-7; TRBD2 aligns across 7 bases. Germline-derived CDR1 and CDR2 are LNHDA and SQIVND (reference sequence). V was pared by 3 bases and J by 5 bases, with 7 bases of the junction left unmatched. The CDR3 length is 14 residues. Here the CDR3 DNA reads TGTGCCAGTAGTATTTTTCCGACTAGCAACGAGCAGTACTTC. Translation: CASSIFPTSNEQYF.

The CDR3 region has the DNA TGTGCCACCCGGCCTGGCACTGAAGCTTTCTTT. As protein: CATRPGTEAFF. This chain links TRBV19 with TRBJ1-1; D is uncertain. Trimming removed 10 bases from V and 4 bases from J, with 10 bases in between. The CDR3 extends over 11 amino acids. CDR1 is LNHDA, CDR2 SQIVND, per germline (reference sequence).

The chain uses TRBV7-2 and TRBJ2-5, with D possibly TRBD2 on 6 matching bases. CDR3 length equals 14 residues. The germline V gene has CDR1 SGHTA and CDR2 FQGNSA. V shed 4 bases and J shed 1 base, with 10 bases lying between them. In DNA form, the CDR3 reads TGTGCCAGCAGCTCCCGGCGGGGCCAAGAGACCCAGTACTTC. It yields the protein CASSSRRGQETQYF.

The chain employs TRBV7-6 and TRBJ1-3; no clear D. Per germline, CDR1 SGHVS and CDR2 FNYEAQ. Trimming took 6 bases from V and 0 from J, leaving 9 bases between them. The CDR3 contains 14 residues. As DNA, the CDR3 is TGTGCCAGCAGGGTAGAGCCCTCTGGAAACACCATATATTTT. Translating gives CASRVEPSGNTIYF.

J is TRBJ2-5 and V is TRBV5-1, with D possibly matching TRBD1 (6 bases). Germline assignment: CDR1 SGHRS and CDR2 YFSETQ. The CDR3 is 13 amino acids. V shed 1 base and J shed 5 bases, with 9 bases lying between them. CDR3 DNA: TGCGCCAGCAGCTTGCAGGGGACGGAGACCCAGTACTTC. Its protein is CASSLQGTETQYF.

This clone has only a few counts. The CDR3 here is CASSVRDRNTEAFF. CDR3 nucleotide sequence: TGTGCCAGCAGCGTACGGGACAGAAACACTGAAGCTTTCTTT. The chain links TRBV9 to TRBJ1-1; 7 nucleotides line up with TRBD1. The CDR3 runs 14 residues. CDR1 is SGDLS and CDR2 is YYNGEE in the germline V gene. V trimming: 1 base; J trimming: 2 bases; junction bases outside the gene matches: 2.

V usage is TRBV20-1 and J usage is TRBJ2-3; TRBD2 matches at 8 bases. CDR1 and CDR2 from the germline V gene are DFQATT and SNEGSKA (reference sequence). The CDR3 is 14 amino acids. With 3 bases clipped from V and 4 bases from J, the junction kept 6 bases outside the gene matches. For the CDR3, the DNA is TGCAGTGCTAGTATTTCGGGGGGGCCAGATACGCAGTATTTT. Translating it yields CSASISGGPDTQYF.

In this sample, this clone turned up once. This chain links TRBV5-1 with TRBJ2-1, with D unclear. The germline V and J ends were trimmed by 10 bases and 7 bases, with 15 bases remaining between them. Germline CDR1 SGHRS, CDR2 YFSETQ. The CDR3 contains 12 residues. The DNA of the CDR3 is TGCGCCCCCCTGGTACTTACTAATGAGCAGTTCTTC. It translates to CAPLVLTNEQFF.

J is TRBJ2-1 and V is TRBV27; 8 bases align to TRBD2. The CDR3 runs 15 residues. From germline, CDR1 is MNHEY and CDR2 SMNVEV (reference sequence). With 5 bases clipped from V and 2 bases from J, the junction kept 5 bases outside the gene matches. The chain's CDR3 is CASSVGLAPYNEQFF. The CDR3 nucleotides are TGTGCCAGCAGTGTAGGACTAGCACCCTACAATGAGCAGTTCTTC.

V gene TRBV19 combines with J gene TRBJ1-4; D is perhaps TRBD1 (5 bases). V gave up 4 bases and J gave up 7 bases, with 19 bases separating them. CDR1 is LNHDA and CDR2 is SQIVND in the germline V gene (reference sequence). This CDR3 spans 16 amino acids. The CDR3 loop is CASSNLGDGWSEKLFF. Written as DNA, the CDR3 is TGTGCCAGTAGTAACCTCGGGGACGGCTGGTCTGAAAAACTGTTTTTT.

V usage is TRBV7-9 and J usage is TRBJ2-3, with TRBD2 identical over 8 bases. Germline V gives CDR1 SEHNR, CDR2 FQNEAQ (reference sequence). The CDR3 runs 16 residues. V shed 5 bases and J 2 bases; nucleotides not matched to a gene: 9. CDR3: CASSVGLAGPTDTQYF. The CDR3 nucleotides read TGTGCCAGCAGCGTAGGACTAGCCGGGCCCACAGATACGCAGTATTTT.

The sample holds one count of this clone. The rearrangement uses TRBV28 and TRBJ2-3; D gene ambiguous. Between the trimmed V and J ends, which lost 3 bases and 5 bases, there was a span of 12 bases. CDR1 and CDR2 (germline): MDHEN, SYDVKM. CDR3 length equals 14 residues. The DNA for the CDR3 is TGTGCCAGCAGTTTTACCGGTTCCCGAGATACGCAGTATTTT. It codes for CASSFTGSRDTQYF.

Concerning this clone itself: The germline gene is not matched at one end of the junction; a read error may be the cause. V is TRBV28 and J is TRBJ2-1; the D gene is possibly TRBD1 (6 bases). CDR3 length: 10 residues. In germline, CDR1 is MDHEN, CDR2 SYDVKM. CDR3 residues: CASGRDKPLF. The CDR3 DNA reads as TGTGCCAGCGGCCGGGACAAGCCGCTCTTC.

V and J are TRBV2 and TRBJ2-5; D is ambiguous. This CDR3 is 11 amino acids long. Trimming took off 4 bases at V and 5 bases at J, with 5 bases between the two ends. CDR1 is SNHLY, CDR2 FYNNEI, per germline. The CDR3 here is CASSVGETQYF. DNA of the CDR3: TGTGCCAGCAGTGTCGGGGAGACCCAGTACTTC.

This chain connects TRBV3-1 (or the pseudogene TRBV3-2) to TRBJ1-5, with D possibly TRBD1 on 5 matching bases. Per germline, CDR1 LGHDT and CDR2 YNNKEL (reference sequence). CDR3 length equals 14 residues. Trimming pared 0 bases from V and 5 bases from J, leaving 8 bases between. CDR3 coding DNA: TGTGCCAGCAGCCAAGAGACGGGGGATCAGCCCCAGCATTTT. The encoded protein is CASSQETGDQPQHF.

The chain uses TRBV19 and TRBJ1-6; maybe TRBD1 (5 bases). Germline V gene sequence: CDR1 LNHDA, CDR2 SQIVND (reference sequence). V was trimmed by 6 bases and J by 6 bases, leaving 15 bases between them. The CDR3 is made up of 15 amino acids. CDR3 loop: CASSPQGSRNSPLHF. As DNA, the CDR3 is TGTGCCAGTAGCCCCCAGGGATCACGTAATTCACCCCTCCACTTT.

The V gene is TRBV10-3, the J gene TRBJ2-1; the match to TRBD2 covers 14 bases. Germline V lookup: CDR1 ENHRY, CDR2 SYGVKD. The length of the CDR3 is 16 residues. V gave up 6 bases and J gave up 7 bases; unmatched junction bases: 8. CDR3 DNA: TGTGCCATCAGGGGGACTAGCGGGAGTACTGGTAATGAGCAGTTCTTC. Translated, it gives CAIRGTSGSTGNEQFF.

This chain links TRBV4-3 with TRBJ1-1; D perhaps matches TRBD1 (5 bases). Germline V gene sequence: CDR1 LGHNA, CDR2 YSLEER. V was trimmed by 2 bases and J by 7 bases, leaving 20 bases between them. The length of the CDR3 is 16 residues. The CDR3 protein is CASSQQTALGVGEAFF. The CDR3, as DNA: TGCGCCAGCAGCCAACAGACAGCTTTAGGGGTCGGTGAAGCTTTCTTT.

The genes are TRBV7-8 and TRBJ2-3; TRBD2 matches 7 bases. From germline, CDR1 is SGHVS and CDR2 FQNEAQ. The CDR3 is 16 amino acids. Trimming at V came to 5 bases and at J to 2 bases, leaving 10 bases not matched to a gene. The chain's CDR3 is CASSERLADFTDTQYF. The CDR3 nucleotides read TGTGCCAGCAGCGAAAGACTAGCTGACTTCACAGATACGCAGTATTTT.

V and J are TRBV19 and TRBJ2-2; 9 bases align to TRBD2. Germline loops: CDR1 LNHDA, CDR2 SQIVND (reference sequence). V was pared by 2 bases and J by 7 bases, with 26 bases of the junction left unmatched. The CDR3 loop spans 22 amino acids. The CDR3 is CASSIPIGKGGVRAGGNGELFF. In nucleotides, the CDR3 is TGTGCCAGTAGTATACCCATAGGGAAGGGTGGCGTGAGAGCGGGAGGTAACGGGGAGCTGTTTTTT.